These 5 T cell receptor beta chains were all obtained from the same sample, sequenced in a study of neoadjuvant nivolumab and ipilimumab in lung cancer. Clones were read by immunoSEQ multiplex PCR, and TCRdb kept only the in-frame ones, dropping some. The repertoire holds more than 15,000 clones, roughly three quarters seen once, with about 9.8% in the top ten. Sequencing used tumor tissue, obtained after neoadjuvant nivolumab, alone or with ipilimumab, at or shortly before surgery. Receptors were obtained from an adult with non-small cell lung cancer.

This chain connects TRBV7-6 to TRBJ1-4; D remains unclear. Germline assignment: CDR1 SGHVS and CDR2 FNYEAQ. Trimming cost V 2 bases and J 5 bases, with 9 bases left between them. The CDR3 is 14 amino acids. CDR3: CASSLRPRNEKLFF. CDR3 sequence (DNA): TGTGCCAGCAGCTTAAGGCCGCGGAATGAAAAACTGTTTTTT.

This sequence joins TRBV9 and TRBJ2-3, with TRBD1 matching over 8 bases. J lost 1 base, V lost 2 bases, and 3 bases had no gene match. The CDR3 sequence is 15 residues long. Per the germline V gene, CDR1 is SGDLS and CDR2 is YYNGEE. This CDR3 is CASSVGQGGTDTQYF. As DNA, the CDR3 is TGTGCCAGCAGCGTTGGACAGGGTGGCACAGATACGCAGTATTTT.

The chain couples TRBV6-1 to TRBJ1-6, with D unresolved. The CDR3 has 15 amino acids. Trimming took 0 bases from V and 10 from J, leaving 13 bases between them. Germline-derived CDR1 and CDR2 are MNHNS and SASEGT. The CDR3 DNA reads TGTGCCAGCAGTGAAGCGTCCGGGTTGGGATCACCCCTCCACTTT. It specifies CASSEASGLGSPLHF.

This rearrangement joins TRBV20-1 to TRBJ1-4; D remains unclear. This CDR3 has 11 amino acids. The V and J ends lost 6 bases and 6 bases respectively, with 8 bases between them. From germline, CDR1 is DFQATT and CDR2 SNEGSKA (reference sequence). CDR3 region: CSAWRDEKLFF. CDR3 nucleotides: TGCAGTGCCTGGAGGGATGAAAAACTGTTTTTT.

The chain employs TRBV7-9 and TRBJ2-7; D remains ambiguous. Trimming cost V 2 bases and J 6 bases, with 11 bases left between them. This CDR3 spans 13 amino acids. Germline CDR1 SEHNR, CDR2 FQNEAQ (reference sequence). The CDR3 protein is CASSLSVDGEQYF. The CDR3, as DNA: TGTGCCAGCAGCTTATCGGTAGATGGCGAGCAGTACTTC.